One sample yielded the 14 T cell receptor beta chains listed below, sequenced in a study of type 1 regulatory T cells. TCRdb used MiXCR to reprocess the reads, holding one entry per CDR3 protein. This repertoire shows 55,000 to 65,000 distinct CDR3 sequences, roughly 60% found once; its top ten account for 1.5% to 2%. No antigen has been identified for these receptors. Sequences were obtained from cultured non-Tr1 T cells, either the whole culture or a sorted T cell fraction (not recorded which). Receptor source: a human donor in good health.

V usage is TRBV5-1 and J usage is TRBJ2-3, with TRBD2 identical over 7 bases. Losses at the gene ends were 4 bases for V and 0 bases for J; bases not matched to a gene: 8. CDR3 length: 16 amino acids. Germline CDR1 is SGHRS and CDR2 is YFSETQ. The CDR3 nucleotides are TGCGCCAGCAGCCCAAGGAGTAGCGGGAGCACAGATACGCAGTATTTT. Its protein is CASSPRSSGSTDTQYF.

This chain's CDR3 is CASSFTSPSTDTQYF. As DNA, the CDR3 is TGCGCCAGCAGCTTTACATCCCCCTCCACAGATACGCAGTATTTT. The V call is TRBV5-1, the J call TRBJ2-3; no clear D gene. CDR1 is SGHRS, CDR2 YFSETQ, per germline. This CDR3 is built from 15 residues. V lost 2 bases and J lost 2, with 12 bases in between.

The CDR3 region has the DNA TGTGCCAGCAGCGTAGTGGGTAGCGGGACTGGAGGCTACAATGAGCAGTTCTTC. It is translated as CASSVVGSGTGGYNEQFF. V gene TRBV9 combines with J gene TRBJ2-1, with 8 bases matching TRBD2. CDR3 length: 18 amino acids. V lost 0 bases to trimming and J lost 3 bases; unmatched junction nucleotides: 11. From germline, CDR1 is SGDLS and CDR2 YYNGEE.

This clonotype was seen once. The chain couples TRBV27 to TRBJ2-2; tentatively, D is TRBD1 (6 bases). This CDR3 is built from 15 residues. V lost 5 bases to trimming and J lost 2 bases, with 12 bases between them. Germline V gives CDR1 MNHEY, CDR2 SMNVEV (reference sequence). The CDR3 region is CASSRGRGNTGELFF. The CDR3 nucleotides read TGTGCCAGCAGTAGGGGCAGGGGAAACACCGGGGAGCTGTTTTTT.

The V and J genes are TRBV11-3 and TRBJ2-1; D ambiguous. Trimming stripped 5 bases from V and 10 bases from J, with 18 bases between. CDR1 is SGHNT and CDR2 is YENEEA in the germline V gene. This CDR3 region has 14 residues. CDR3 coding DNA: TGTGCCAGCAGCCAACACCCCTTAGCTGGGGAGCAGTTCTTC. It encodes CASSQHPLAGEQFF.

The chain carries TRBV12-3 or TRBV12-4 and TRBJ2-5; D possibly corresponds to TRBD2 (5 bases). The CDR3 length is 13 residues. Trimming shortened V by 6 bases and J by 2 bases, and 10 bases separated the two germline ends. The CDR3 DNA sequence: TGTGCCAGCAGACCAGAGGGACAAGAGACCCAGTACTTC. Translated: CASRPEGQETQYF.

V gene TRBV2 combines with J gene TRBJ1-1; TRBD1 agrees at 8 bases. The CDR3 length is 14 residues. CDR1 is SNHLY and CDR2 is FYNNEI in the germline V gene. V lost 4 bases and J lost 3; bases outside the gene matches: 4. The CDR3 spells CASSALGQDTEAFF. The DNA of the CDR3 is TGTGCCAGCAGTGCTCTGGGACAGGACACTGAAGCTTTCTTT.

This chain uses TRBV30 with TRBJ2-1, with TRBD2 as a possible D gene (5 bases). CDR3 length: 18 residues. Germline CDR1 reads GTSNPN; CDR2 reads SVGIG (reference sequence). The V end lost 1 base, the J end lost 4 bases, and 23 bases lay between the germline ends. The CDR3 sequence: CAWSGKSHFAGPYNEQFF. CDR3 coding DNA: TGTGCCTGGAGTGGTAAATCCCACTTTGCGGGCCCTTACAATGAGCAGTTCTTC.

The chain links TRBV20-1 to TRBJ1-1; 12 bases are shared with TRBD1. V lost 6 bases and J lost 1; bases outside the gene matches: 15. CDR1 DFQATT and CDR2 SNEGSKA come from the germline V gene (reference sequence). This CDR3 comprises 18 residues. CDR3 region: CSATRPGTGGLKNTEAFF. CDR3 sequence (DNA): TGCAGTGCAACGCGCCCCGGGACAGGGGGCTTGAAGAACACTGAAGCTTTCTTT.

This clonotype was observed once. The V gene is TRBV6-1, the J gene TRBJ2-5; a weak D match, TRBD2 (6 bases). Per germline, CDR1 MNHNS and CDR2 SASEGT. The CDR3 has 13 residues. V lost 9 bases to trimming and J lost 5 bases, with 16 bases between them. The CDR3 region is CASLASLVETQYF. The DNA for the CDR3 is TGTGCCAGTCTAGCGTCATTGGTTGAGACCCAGTACTTC.

V is TRBV5-5 and J is TRBJ2-3, with TRBD2 matching 7 bases. The CDR3 has 17 amino acids. The junction had 12 bases not matched to a gene; V was cut back by 1 base and J by 4 bases. The V gene's germline CDR1 is SGHKS and CDR2 YYEKEE (reference sequence). The CDR3 sequence is CASSLNLRETIADTQYF. CDR3 in DNA: TGTGCCAGCAGCTTGAACTTGCGGGAGACGATAGCAGATACGCAGTATTTT.

This clonotype has a single count. The chain joins TRBV4-2 to TRBJ2-1; TRBD2 agrees at 10 bases. Trimming removed 0 bases from V and 6 bases from J; junction bases left unmatched: 11. This CDR3 is 18 amino acids long. Germline loops: CDR1 LGHNA, CDR2 YNFKEQ. The CDR3 region has the DNA TGTGCCAGCAGCCAAGATGCGGCTAGCGGGAGTCTAGGCAATGAGCAGTTCTTC. Its translation: CASSQDAASGSLGNEQFF.

The chain couples TRBV5-1 to TRBJ2-3, with TRBD1 matching over 7 bases. The germline gives CDR1 SGHRS, CDR2 YFSETQ. The CDR3 is 15 amino acids. J lost 6 bases, V lost 2 bases, and 9 bases had no gene match. The CDR3 DNA sequence: TGCGCCAGCAGCTTCGGACAGGCGCCTAGCGATACGCAGTATTTT. Translation gives CASSFGQAPSDTQYF.

The chain carries TRBV9 and TRBJ1-1; TRBD1 agrees at 7 bases. J was trimmed by 0 bases and V by 2 bases; bases with no gene match: 4. CDR1 and CDR2 (germline): SGDLS, YYNGEE. This CDR3 region has 15 residues. The CDR3: CASSVGDRLNTEAFF. The DNA of the CDR3 is TGTGCCAGCAGCGTTGGGGACAGATTGAACACTGAAGCTTTCTTT.